One and the same sample provided the 23 T cell receptor beta chains below, sequenced in a study of blood T cells in healthy people across ages. Then a second PCR, running about 6 to 12 cycles, was carried out with a sample-barcoded 5' primer and a J-beta primer mix. TCRdb independently ran MiXCR on the 5' RACE reads; one entry per CDR3 protein. The data hold hundreds of thousands of distinct CDR3 sequences, with more than 25% observed a single time. Material: blood. The receptors come from a woman older than 75 in good health.

This clonotype was seen a few times. This chain links TRBV6-1 with TRBJ2-1; 16 bases line up with TRBD2. Germline V gene lookup returns CDR1 MNHNS and CDR2 SASEGT. The CDR3 loop spans 20 amino acids. Trimming cost V 5 bases and J 1 base; bases outside gene matches: 11. DNA of the CDR3: TGTGCCAGCAGTACCCGTCCCGGGACTAGCGGGGGGGCTTCCTACAATGAGCAGTTCTTC. Residues: CASSTRPGTSGGASYNEQFF.

The V and J genes are TRBV6-2 or TRBV6-3 and TRBJ2-1; D is perhaps TRBD2 (6 bases). Per the germline V gene, CDR1 is MNHEY and CDR2 is SVGEGT. The CDR3 totals 15 residues. The V gene lost 5 bases and the J gene lost 8 bases, with 19 bases spanning the gap. CDR3 in DNA: TGTGCCAGCAGTCACATGGGGTCCGGGGAGGATGAGCAGTTCTTC. It yields the protein CASSHMGSGEDEQFF.

This clonotype was counted at least ten times. The chain combines TRBV2 with TRBJ2-5; TRBD1 might be the D (6 bases). The V gene's germline CDR1 is SNHLY and CDR2 FYNNEI. Between the trimmed V and J ends, which lost 5 bases and 3 bases, there was a span of 10 bases. The CDR3 runs to 13 residues. CDR3 region: CASSTNREETQYF. The CDR3, as DNA: TGTGCCAGCAGTACTAACAGGGAAGAGACCCAGTACTTC.

The V call is TRBV6-1, the J call TRBJ2-1; 10 bases are shared with TRBD2. Germline V lookup: CDR1 MNHNS, CDR2 SASEGT. V shed 2 bases and J 7 bases; nucleotides not matched to a gene: 5. The CDR3 spans 15 residues. The CDR3 DNA is TGTGCCAGCAGTGAACCGGGACTAGCGCAAAATGAGCAGTTCTTC. Protein product: CASSEPGLAQNEQFF.

This clonotype was observed once. V usage is TRBV20-1 and J usage is TRBJ2-5; 11 bases are shared with TRBD1. Germline CDR1 reads DFQATT; CDR2 reads SNEGSKA (reference sequence). The CDR3 totals 13 residues. Trimming cost V 6 bases and J 5 bases; bases outside gene matches: 5. The CDR3 sequence: CSALGQGDETQYF. The CDR3 DNA reads as TGCAGTGCCCTGGGACAGGGGGATGAGACCCAGTACTTC.

This clonotype came up a few times. The chain joins TRBV20-1 to TRBJ2-3; D not resolved. Germline CDR1 reads DFQATT; CDR2 reads SNEGSKA (reference sequence). Deletions cut 0 bases from V and 5 bases from J, with 9 bases between. The CDR3 is 13 residues long. CDR3 sequence: CSAREPSIDTQYF. As DNA, the CDR3 is TGCAGTGCTAGAGAGCCAAGTATAGATACGCAGTATTTT.

The rearrangement joins TRBV5-5 to TRBJ1-5; D is uncertain. With 4 bases removed from V and 4 bases from J, the gap between germline ends came to 18 bases. Germline CDR1 SGHKS, CDR2 YYEKEE (reference sequence). The CDR3 runs to 16 residues. The CDR3 coding sequence is TGTGCCAGCAGCCCACAACCAGGCGGGAAAAATCAGCCCCAGCATTTT. It specifies CASSPQPGGKNQPQHF.

This clonotype was counted many times. J is TRBJ1-5 and V is TRBV28; D is ambiguous. Trimming stripped 2 bases from V and 5 bases from J, with 10 bases between. Germline CDR1 is MDHEN and CDR2 is SYDVKM. The CDR3 runs 14 residues. The CDR3 is CASSLEAAYQPQHF. CDR3 sequence (DNA): TGTGCCAGCAGTTTAGAGGCCGCTTATCAGCCCCAGCATTTT.

In this sample, this clonotype turned up many times. This rearrangement joins TRBV25-1 to TRBJ1-1; 7 nucleotides align to TRBD1. V lost 6 bases to trimming and J lost 1 base; unmatched junction nucleotides: 5. This CDR3 is 14 amino acids long. Germline V gene sequence: CDR1 MGHDK, CDR2 SYGVNS. The CDR3 bases are TGTGCCAGCAGGGGACAGTTTACGAACACTGAAGCTTTCTTT. Translated, it gives CASRGQFTNTEAFF.

V is TRBV19 and J is TRBJ1-2; 9 nucleotides match TRBD1. Germline loops: CDR1 LNHDA, CDR2 SQIVND (reference sequence). CDR3 length: 14 residues. J lost 2 bases, V lost 10 bases, and 8 bases had no gene match. The CDR3 loop reads CATKVDRGNYGYTF. The CDR3 nucleotides are TGTGCCACCAAAGTCGACAGGGGGAACTATGGCTACACCTTC.

The chain joins TRBV9 to TRBJ2-5, with 7 bases lining up with TRBD2. V was clipped by 0 bases and J by 5 bases; unmatched bases: 4. Germline CDR1 is SGDLS and CDR2 is YYNGEE. This CDR3 has 14 residues. CDR3 DNA: TGTGCCAGCAGCGTAGCAGGGAGGGAGGAGACCCAGTACTTC. Its translation: CASSVAGREETQYF.

This clonotype came up many times. The chain couples TRBV28 to TRBJ2-3; 12 bases match TRBD2. J gave up 6 bases and V 5 bases, and 6 bases lay outside the gene matches. Germline CDR1 reads MDHEN; CDR2 reads SYDVKM. The CDR3 covers 15 residues. The CDR3 DNA reads as TGTGCCAGCAGTCCCGGTGGACTAGCGGGGGATACGCAGTATTTT. The encoded protein is CASSPGGLAGDTQYF. Together with reference TRBV28 and TRBJ2-3, the CDR3 gives the full variable domain: DVKVTQSSRYLVKRTGEKVFLECVQDMDHENMFWYRQDPGLGLRLIYFSYDVKMKEKGDIPEGYSVSREKKERFSLILESASTNQTSMYLCASSPGGLAGDTQYFGPGTRLTVL.

This clonotype showed up many times. This may be a read error: a much more frequent sequence differs by one nucleotide. This chain links TRBV24-1 with TRBJ2-1, with D perhaps being TRBD1 or TRBD2 (5 bases each). The CDR3 extends over 14 amino acids. The germline V gene has CDR1 KGHDR and CDR2 SFDVKD. V lost 6 bases and J 7 bases, leaving 15 bases between the germline ends. Here the CDR3 reads CATSQGATWNEQFF. The CDR3 nucleotides are TGTGCCACCAGTCAGGGAGCGACATGGAATGAGCAGTTCTTC.

This clonotype came up many times. The V and J genes are TRBV29-1 and TRBJ2-5; no reliable D call. This CDR3 spans 12 amino acids. The V gene's germline CDR1 is SQVTM and CDR2 ANQGSEA. V lost 4 bases and J lost 5, with 11 bases in between. CDR3 nucleotide sequence: TGCAGCGTTGTCATAGCCGGGGAGACCCAGTACTTC. Residues: CSVVIAGETQYF.

A few counts support this clonotype. The chain has TRBV18 and TRBJ2-7, with 7 bases matching TRBD1. V was pared by 5 bases and J by 4 bases, with 8 bases of the junction left unmatched. CDR1 and CDR2 from the germline V gene are KGHSH and LQKENI. The CDR3 is made up of 14 amino acids. The chain's CDR3 is CASSRGQILYEQYF. DNA of the CDR3: TGTGCCAGCTCAAGGGGACAGATACTGTACGAGCAGTACTTC.

This clonotype was observed a handful of times. The chain joins TRBV20-1 to TRBJ1-2; D is unclear. V shed 6 bases and J shed 10 bases, with 9 bases lying between them. This CDR3 spans 9 amino acids. Germline V lookup: CDR1 DFQATT, CDR2 SNEGSKA (reference sequence). The DNA for the CDR3 is TGCAGTGCCCCGGACTACTACACCTTC. Protein: CSAPDYYTF.

Many counts were recorded for this clonotype. This CDR3 reads CASSLFEGRSGYTF. In nucleotides, the CDR3 is TGTGCCAGCAGTTTATTCGAGGGACGAAGTGGCTACACCTTC. The gene calls are TRBV27 and TRBJ1-2; TRBD1 is a possible D gene (5 bases). The germline V gene has CDR1 MNHEY and CDR2 SMNVEV (reference sequence). The V end was cut by 1 base, the J end by 7 bases, with 13 bases between. The CDR3 sequence is 14 residues long.

In its sample, this clonotype was seen a few times. This chain uses TRBV5-1 with TRBJ1-2; TRBD1 agrees at 9 bases. The CDR3 runs to 16 residues. The trim removed 3 bases at V and 7 bases at J, leaving 13 bases unmatched. Germline CDR1 reads SGHRS; CDR2 reads YFSETQ. CDR3 in DNA: TGCGCCAGCAGCTCAATACGTCCCGGGACAGGGTCTGGCTACACCTTC. This gives the protein CASSSIRPGTGSGYTF.

Turning to this clonotype: A much larger clone lies a single base off, so this may be a read error. This rearrangement joins TRBV6-2 or TRBV6-3 to TRBJ2-2, with a tentative D call TRBD2 (5 bases). Germline CDR1 MNHEY, CDR2 SVGEGT. V was trimmed by 3 bases and J by 6 bases, leaving 14 bases between them. CDR3 length: 15 amino acids. The DNA for the CDR3 is TGTGCCAGCAGTTATCGGAACCCCGGGGCCGGGGAGCTGTTTTTT. Protein sequence: CASSYRNPGAGELFF.

This clonotype was recorded many times. CDR3 sequence reads: CASSYSGTSTEAFF. CDR3 nucleotides: TGTGCCAGCAGTTACTCGGGGACGAGCACTGAAGCTTTCTTT. The chain is built from TRBV6-5 and TRBJ1-1; tentatively, D is TRBD1 (5 bases). This CDR3 region has 14 residues. Trimming removed 0 bases from V and 4 bases from J, with 9 bases in between. Germline V gives CDR1 MNHEY, CDR2 SVGAGI.

This clonotype was counted at least ten times. CDR3 sequence: CASSFEDSYGYTF. The CDR3 region has the DNA TGCGCCAGCAGCTTCGAGGACAGTTATGGCTACACCTTC. The V call is TRBV5-1, the J call TRBJ1-2, with a tentative D call TRBD1 (6 bases). V lost 2 bases and J 5 bases, leaving 10 bases between the germline ends. The V gene's germline CDR1 is SGHRS and CDR2 YFSETQ. The CDR3 extends over 13 amino acids.

This clonotype was observed many times. The rearrangement links TRBV3-1 to TRBJ2-1, with a tentative D call TRBD2 (6 bases). The ends were cut back, 4 bases at V and 3 bases at J, with 16 bases in the middle. Germline V gene lookup returns CDR1 LGHDT and CDR2 YNNKEL (reference sequence). CDR3 length: 16 amino acids. The CDR3 here is CASSPSLGGFYNEQFF. CDR3 DNA: TGTGCCAGCAGCCCCAGTCTGGGGGGTTTCTACAATGAGCAGTTCTTC.

The table lists this clonotype with many counts. The chain recombines TRBV20-1 with TRBJ1-2, with TRBD1 matching over 8 bases. CDR1 and CDR2 from the germline V gene are DFQATT and SNEGSKA (reference sequence). The CDR3 sequence is 13 residues long. J gave up 5 bases and V 5 bases, and 7 bases lay outside the gene matches. The CDR3 loop is CSAGQGSGYGYTF. CDR3 DNA: TGCAGTGCTGGACAGGGTTCAGGGTATGGCTACACCTTC.